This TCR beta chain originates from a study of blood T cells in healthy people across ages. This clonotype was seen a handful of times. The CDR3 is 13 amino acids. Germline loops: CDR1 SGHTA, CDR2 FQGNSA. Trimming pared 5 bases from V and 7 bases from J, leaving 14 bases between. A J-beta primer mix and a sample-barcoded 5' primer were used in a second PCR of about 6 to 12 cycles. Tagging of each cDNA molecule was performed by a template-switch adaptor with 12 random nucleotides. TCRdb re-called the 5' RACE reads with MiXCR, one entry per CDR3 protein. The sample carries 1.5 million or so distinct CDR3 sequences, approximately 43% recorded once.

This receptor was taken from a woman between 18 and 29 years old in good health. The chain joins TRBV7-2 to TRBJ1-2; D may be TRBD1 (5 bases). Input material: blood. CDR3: CASSPGGGTGYTF. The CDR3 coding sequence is TGTGCCAGCAGCCCAGGTGGGGGGACTGGCTACACCTTC.